These 6 T cell receptor beta chains share one sample of origin, sequenced in a study of shared clonotypes between healthy human individuals. Using immunoSEQ multiplex PCR, the repertoire was profiled, and TCRdb retains in-frame clones only, with some absent. The sample consists of roughly 2,000,000 clones, roughly 94% of them appearing once. CD8 cells classed as naive were CD45RO-negative and positively selected for CCR7, excluding terminally differentiated effector memory CD45RA+ cells. Sequencing was done on a sample of naive CD8+ T cells sorted from blood. These receptor sequences come from a man younger than 35 in good health.

V gene TRBV27 combines with J gene TRBJ2-7, with no clear D. CDR3 length: 15 residues. Trimming pared 2 bases from V and 2 bases from J, leaving 13 bases between. Germline V CDR1 and CDR2: MNHEY, SMNVEV (reference sequence). The DNA of the CDR3 is TGTGCCAGCAGTTTACAGGCAGTGCTACCCTACGAGCAGTACTTC. As protein: CASSLQAVLPYEQYF.

This chain uses TRBV7-8 with TRBJ2-7; D remains ambiguous. The CDR3 extends over 15 amino acids. The V end was cut by 1 base, the J end by 0 bases, with 10 bases between. In germline, CDR1 is SGHVS, CDR2 FQNEAQ. This CDR3 reads CASSLVDVLSYEQYF. CDR3 sequence (DNA): TGTGCCAGCAGCTTAGTAGACGTACTCTCCTACGAGCAGTACTTC.

In this sample, this clone turned up once. The rearrangement uses TRBV19 and TRBJ2-7, with D uncertain. This CDR3 spans 15 amino acids. The V end was cut by 1 base, the J end by 2 bases, with 12 bases between. Germline assignment: CDR1 LNHDA and CDR2 SQIVND (reference sequence). The CDR3 DNA follows: TGTGCCAGTAGTATAGCCCCTTCAAGACCCTACGAGCAGTACTTC. It is translated as CASSIAPSRPYEQYF.

In the case of this clone: The sample has other DNA sequences that encode this CDR3 too. The chain uses TRBV30 and TRBJ1-1; no reliable D call. V lost 0 bases to trimming and J lost 5 bases, with 7 bases between them. This CDR3 is built from 12 residues. Germline V gives CDR1 GTSNPN, CDR2 SVGIG (reference sequence). CDR3 nucleotide sequence: TGTGCCTGGAGTGTATTGGGTACTGAAGCTTTCTTT. Encoded protein: CAWSVLGTEAFF. Using reference TRBV30 and TRBJ1-1 for the parts outside the CDR3, the full variable domain is SQTIHQWPATLVQPVGSPLSLECTVEGTSNPNLYWYRQAAGRGLQLLFYSVGIGQISSEVPQNLSASRPQDRQFILSSKKLLLSDSGFYLCAWSVLGTEAFFGQGTRLTVV.

V is TRBV10-3 and J is TRBJ2-5, with 12 bases aligning to TRBD2. Germline CDR1 and CDR2: ENHRY and SYGVKD. V dropped 3 bases and J dropped 4; count of bases not matched to a gene: 9. This CDR3 spans 17 amino acids. In DNA form, the CDR3 reads TGTGCCATCAGTGAAAGACTAGCGGGAGTAGAGGGAGAGACCCAGTACTTC. Residues: CAISERLAGVEGETQYF.

CDR3 sequence (DNA): TGTGCCAGCAGTTACTCGCTGGGGGGCGGTGAGCAGTTCTTC. Its translation: CASSYSLGGGEQFF. The J gene is TRBJ2-1, the V gene TRBV6-5; possibly TRBD1 or TRBD2 for D (6 bases each). CDR1 is MNHEY, CDR2 SVGAGI, per germline. The V end was cut by 0 bases, the J end by 9 bases, with 12 bases between. This CDR3 has 14 amino acids.